This T cell receptor (beta chain) emerged from a study of blood T cells in healthy people across ages. There are 12 residues in the CDR3. V lost 8 bases to trimming and J lost 5 bases, with 16 bases between them. Germline loops: CDR1 DFQATT, CDR2 SNEGSKA (reference sequence). There are a few counts of this clonotype. With a J-beta primer mix and a sample-barcoded 5' primer, a second PCR ran about 6 to 11 cycles. MiXCR, applied by TCRdb to the 5' RACE reads, yields one record per CDR3 protein. The sample consists of about 970,000 distinct CDR3 sequences, just over 50% of them appearing once. This sequence joins TRBV20-1 and TRBJ2-7, with D perhaps matching TRBD2 (5 bases). This TCR came from a woman aged 55-75 years in good health. The source material was blood. In DNA, the CDR3 is TGCAGTCCCCTAGCCCGGATAGACGAGCAGTACTTC. Its protein is CSPLARIDEQYF.